This T cell receptor beta chain was recovered during a study of blood T cell repertoires in COVID-19. Original data processing: It was from reference gene primer amplification that nucleated cell counts were estimated. This table comes from immunoSEQ multiplex PCR, and its TCRdb copy is limited to in-frame clones, with some not included. V and J calls and clone size come straight from that table; D and trimming were deduced from the DNA. The sample lists about 270,000 clones, 70% to 90% occurring once. This receptor was taken from a woman between 25 and 40 years old with acute COVID-19. Sequenced material: PBMCs or T cells enriched from blood (not recorded which).

The CDR3 DNA is TGTGCCAGCAGCCTGACAGGGGGAAGAGAGACCCAGTACTTC. This encodes CASSLTGGRETQYF. This chain joins TRBV7-9 and TRBJ2-5, with TRBD1 matching over 9 bases. The CDR3 is made up of 14 amino acids. Looked up from germline, CDR1 is SEHNR and CDR2 is FQNEAQ (reference sequence). Trimming removed 5 bases from V and 4 bases from J; junction bases left unmatched: 5.